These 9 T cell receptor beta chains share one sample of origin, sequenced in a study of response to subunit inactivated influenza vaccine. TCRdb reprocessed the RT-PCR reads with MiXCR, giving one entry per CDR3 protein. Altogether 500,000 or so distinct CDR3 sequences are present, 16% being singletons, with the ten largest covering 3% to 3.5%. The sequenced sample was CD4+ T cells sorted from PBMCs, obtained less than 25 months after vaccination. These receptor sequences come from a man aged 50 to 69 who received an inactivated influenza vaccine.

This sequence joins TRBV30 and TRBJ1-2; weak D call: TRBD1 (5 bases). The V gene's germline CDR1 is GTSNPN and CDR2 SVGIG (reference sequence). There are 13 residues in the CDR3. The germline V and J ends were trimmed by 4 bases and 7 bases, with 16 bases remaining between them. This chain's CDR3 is CAWTPESRGGYTF. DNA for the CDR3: TGTGCCTGGACCCCAGAGTCGAGGGGTGGCTACACCTTC.

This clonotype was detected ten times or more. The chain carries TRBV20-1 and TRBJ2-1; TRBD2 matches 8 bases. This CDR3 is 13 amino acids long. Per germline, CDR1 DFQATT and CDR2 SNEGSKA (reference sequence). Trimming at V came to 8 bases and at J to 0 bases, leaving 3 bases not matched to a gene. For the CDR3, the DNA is TGCAGTAATAGCGGGGACTCCTACAATGAGCAGTTCTTC. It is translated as CSNSGDSYNEQFF.

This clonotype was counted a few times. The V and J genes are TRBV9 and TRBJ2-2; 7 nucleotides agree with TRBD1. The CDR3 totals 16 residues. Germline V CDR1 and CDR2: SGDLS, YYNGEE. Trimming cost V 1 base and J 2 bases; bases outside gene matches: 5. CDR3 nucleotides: TGTGCCAGCAGCGTAACCGGGACAGCTAACACCGGGGAGCTGTTTTTT. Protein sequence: CASSVTGTANTGELFF.

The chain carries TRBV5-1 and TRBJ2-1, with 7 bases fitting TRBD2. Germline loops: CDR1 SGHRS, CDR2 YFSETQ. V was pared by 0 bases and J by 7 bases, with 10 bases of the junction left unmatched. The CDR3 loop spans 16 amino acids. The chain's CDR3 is CASSLVSGKGSNEQFF. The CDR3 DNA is TGCGCCAGCAGCTTGGTGAGCGGGAAGGGCTCGAATGAGCAGTTCTTC.

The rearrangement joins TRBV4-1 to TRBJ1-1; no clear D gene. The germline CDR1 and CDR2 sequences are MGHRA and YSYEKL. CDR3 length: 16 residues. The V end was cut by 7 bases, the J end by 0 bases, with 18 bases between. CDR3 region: CASTSILGPMNTEAFF. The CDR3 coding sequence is TGCGCCAGCACCTCAATTTTAGGACCAATGAACACTGAAGCTTTCTTT.

The CDR3 protein is CSARGQVQNIQYF. The CDR3 DNA reads TGCAGTGCTAGAGGACAGGTTCAAAACATTCAGTACTTC. The chain couples TRBV20-1 to TRBJ2-4, with D possibly TRBD1 on 6 matching bases. The germline CDR1 and CDR2 sequences are DFQATT and SNEGSKA (reference sequence). Trimming stripped 1 base from V and 5 bases from J, with 9 bases between. This CDR3 comprises 13 residues.

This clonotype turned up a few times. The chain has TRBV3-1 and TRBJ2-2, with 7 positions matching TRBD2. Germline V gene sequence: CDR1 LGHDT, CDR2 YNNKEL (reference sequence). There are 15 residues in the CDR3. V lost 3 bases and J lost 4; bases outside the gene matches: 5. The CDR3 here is CASSQKIAGTGELFF. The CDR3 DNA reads TGTGCCAGCAGCCAGAAGATAGCGGGCACCGGGGAGCTGTTTTTT.

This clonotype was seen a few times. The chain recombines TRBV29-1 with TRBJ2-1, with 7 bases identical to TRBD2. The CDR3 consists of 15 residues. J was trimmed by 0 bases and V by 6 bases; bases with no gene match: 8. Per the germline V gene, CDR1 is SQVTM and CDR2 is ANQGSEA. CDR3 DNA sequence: TGCAGCGTCTCTAGCGGAGCGAACTCCTACAATGAGCAGTTCTTC. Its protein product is CSVSSGANSYNEQFF.

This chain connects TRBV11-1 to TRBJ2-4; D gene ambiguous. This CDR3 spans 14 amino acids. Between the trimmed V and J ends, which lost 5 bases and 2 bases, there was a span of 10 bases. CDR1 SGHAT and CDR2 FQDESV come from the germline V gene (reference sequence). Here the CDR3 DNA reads TGTGCCAGCAGCCCCCCAGCACCCAAAAACATTCAGTACTTC. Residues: CASSPPAPKNIQYF.